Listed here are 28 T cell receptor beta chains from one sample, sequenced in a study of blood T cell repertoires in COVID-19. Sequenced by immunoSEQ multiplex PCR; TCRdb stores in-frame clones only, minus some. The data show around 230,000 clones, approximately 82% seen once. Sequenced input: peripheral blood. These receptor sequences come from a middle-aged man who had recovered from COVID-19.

The CDR3 sequence is CASSPLRMPGFSSNPGGNEQFF. CDR3 bases: TGTGCCAGCAGCCCGCTTAGGATGCCGGGATTCAGCTCAAACCCCGGAGGCAATGAGCAGTTCTTC. The chain carries TRBV7-6 and TRBJ2-1; tentatively, D is TRBD2 (5 bases). The V end lost 5 bases, the J end lost 6 bases, and 38 bases lay between the germline ends. Germline CDR1 and CDR2: SGHVS and FNYEAQ. The CDR3 consists of 22 residues.

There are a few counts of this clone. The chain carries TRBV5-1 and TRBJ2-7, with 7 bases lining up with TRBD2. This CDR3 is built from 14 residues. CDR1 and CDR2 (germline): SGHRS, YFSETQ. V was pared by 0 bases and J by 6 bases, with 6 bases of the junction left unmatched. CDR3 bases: TGCGCCAGCAGCTTGGTGGCGGGAGCACGCGAGCAGTACTTC. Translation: CASSLVAGAREQYF.

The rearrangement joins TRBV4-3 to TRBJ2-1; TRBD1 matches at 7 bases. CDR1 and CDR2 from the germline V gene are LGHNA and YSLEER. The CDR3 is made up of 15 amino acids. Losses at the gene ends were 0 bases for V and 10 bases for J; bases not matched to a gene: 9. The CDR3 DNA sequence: TGCGCCAGCAGCCAAGACAGGGGGAACCCTGGGGAGCAGTTCTTC. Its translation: CASSQDRGNPGEQFF.

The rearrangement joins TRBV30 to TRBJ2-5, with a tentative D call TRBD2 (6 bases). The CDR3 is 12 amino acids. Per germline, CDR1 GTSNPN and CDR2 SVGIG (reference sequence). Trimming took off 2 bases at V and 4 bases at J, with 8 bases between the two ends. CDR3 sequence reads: CAWSTGLETQYF. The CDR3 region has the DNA TGTGCCTGGAGTACGGGACTAGAGACCCAGTACTTC.

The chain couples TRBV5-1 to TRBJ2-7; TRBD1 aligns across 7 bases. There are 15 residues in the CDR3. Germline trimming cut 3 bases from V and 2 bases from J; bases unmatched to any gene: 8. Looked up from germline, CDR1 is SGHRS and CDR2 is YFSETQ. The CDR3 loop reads CASSSWTGRTYEQYF. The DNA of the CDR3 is TGCGCCAGCAGCTCCTGGACAGGCCGAACCTACGAGCAGTACTTC.

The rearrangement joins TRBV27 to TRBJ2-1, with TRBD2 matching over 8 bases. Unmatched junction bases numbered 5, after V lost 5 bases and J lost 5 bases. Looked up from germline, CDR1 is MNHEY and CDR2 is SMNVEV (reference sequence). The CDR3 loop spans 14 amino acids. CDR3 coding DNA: TGTGCCAGCAGTAAACGGGGGGGTGACAATGAGCAGTTCTTC. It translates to CASSKRGGDNEQFF.

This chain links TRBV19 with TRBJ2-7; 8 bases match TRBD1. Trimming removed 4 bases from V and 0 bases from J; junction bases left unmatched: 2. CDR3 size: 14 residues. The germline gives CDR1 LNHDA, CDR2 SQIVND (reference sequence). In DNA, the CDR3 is TGTGCCAGTAGTACGGACAGGGTCTCCTACGAGCAGTACTTC. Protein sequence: CASSTDRVSYEQYF.

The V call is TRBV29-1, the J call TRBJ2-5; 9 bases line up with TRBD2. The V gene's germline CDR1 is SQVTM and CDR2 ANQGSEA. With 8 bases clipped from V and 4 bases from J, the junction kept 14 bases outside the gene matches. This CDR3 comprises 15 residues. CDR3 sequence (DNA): TGCAGCCTCCGGGGACTAGCCACGGGTCCAGAGACCCAGTACTTC. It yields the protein CSLRGLATGPETQYF.

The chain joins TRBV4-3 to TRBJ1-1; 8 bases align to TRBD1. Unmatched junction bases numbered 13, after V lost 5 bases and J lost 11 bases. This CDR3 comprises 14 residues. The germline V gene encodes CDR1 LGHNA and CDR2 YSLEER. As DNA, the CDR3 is TGCGCCAGCAGCGCAGGGGGCAGGGAGAGGGAGGCTTTCTTT. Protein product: CASSAGGREREAFF.

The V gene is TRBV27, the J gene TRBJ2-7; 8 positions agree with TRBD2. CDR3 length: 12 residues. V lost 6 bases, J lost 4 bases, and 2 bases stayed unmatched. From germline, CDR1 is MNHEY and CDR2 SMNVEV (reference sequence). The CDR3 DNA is TGTGCCAGCAGCCCGGGGGGGTACGAGCAGTACTTC. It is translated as CASSPGGYEQYF.

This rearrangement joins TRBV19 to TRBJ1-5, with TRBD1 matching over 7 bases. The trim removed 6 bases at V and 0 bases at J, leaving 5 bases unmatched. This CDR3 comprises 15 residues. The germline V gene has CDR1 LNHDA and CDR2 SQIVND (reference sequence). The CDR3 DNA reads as TGTGCCAGTAGCCAGGGACAGTATAGCAATCAGCCCCAGCATTTT. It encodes CASSQGQYSNQPQHF.

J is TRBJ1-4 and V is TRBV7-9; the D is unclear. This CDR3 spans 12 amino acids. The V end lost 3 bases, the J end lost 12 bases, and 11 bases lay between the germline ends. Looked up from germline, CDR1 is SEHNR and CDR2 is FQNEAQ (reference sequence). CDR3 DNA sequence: TGTGCCAGCAGCTTGGGCCAACTAGAACTGTTTTTT. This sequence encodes CASSLGQLELFF.

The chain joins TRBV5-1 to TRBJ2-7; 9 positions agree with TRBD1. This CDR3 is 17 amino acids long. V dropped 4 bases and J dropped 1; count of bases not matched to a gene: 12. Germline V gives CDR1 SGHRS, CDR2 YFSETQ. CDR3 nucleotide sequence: TGCGCCAGCAGCACCGGAACAGGGGGCGCGGGTTCCTACGAGCAGTACTTC. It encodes CASSTGTGGAGSYEQYF.

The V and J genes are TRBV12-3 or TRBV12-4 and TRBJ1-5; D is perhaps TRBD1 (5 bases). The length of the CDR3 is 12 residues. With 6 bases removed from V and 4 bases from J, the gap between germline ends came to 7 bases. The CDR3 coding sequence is TGTGCCAGCAGGGAGGGGAATCAGCCCCAGCATTTT. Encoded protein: CASREGNQPQHF.

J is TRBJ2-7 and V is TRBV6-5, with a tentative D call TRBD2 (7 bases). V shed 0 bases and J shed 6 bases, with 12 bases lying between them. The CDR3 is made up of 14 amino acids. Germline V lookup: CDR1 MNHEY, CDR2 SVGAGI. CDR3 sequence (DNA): TGTGCCAGCAGTTACTCGCGGGGGCTGGGCGAGCAGTACTTC. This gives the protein CASSYSRGLGEQYF.

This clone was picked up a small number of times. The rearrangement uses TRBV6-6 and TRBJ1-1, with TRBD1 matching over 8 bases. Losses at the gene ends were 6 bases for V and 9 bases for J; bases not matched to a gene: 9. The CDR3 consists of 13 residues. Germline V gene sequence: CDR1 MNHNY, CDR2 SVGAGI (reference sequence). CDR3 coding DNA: TGTGCCAGCAGACCCGGACAGGGACCAAAAGCTTTCTTT. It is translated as CASRPGQGPKAFF.

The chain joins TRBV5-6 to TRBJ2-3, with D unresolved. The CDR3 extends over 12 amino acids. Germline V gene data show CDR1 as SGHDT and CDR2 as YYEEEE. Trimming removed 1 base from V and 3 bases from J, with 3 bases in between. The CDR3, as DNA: TGTGCCAGCAGCTTGATAACAGATACGCAGTATTTT. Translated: CASSLITDTQYF.

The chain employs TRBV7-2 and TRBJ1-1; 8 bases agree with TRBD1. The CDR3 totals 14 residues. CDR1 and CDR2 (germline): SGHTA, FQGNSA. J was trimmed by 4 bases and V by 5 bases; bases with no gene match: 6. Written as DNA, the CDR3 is TGTGCCAGCAGCAAGGACAGGGATGTCACTGAAGCTTTCTTT. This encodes CASSKDRDVTEAFF.

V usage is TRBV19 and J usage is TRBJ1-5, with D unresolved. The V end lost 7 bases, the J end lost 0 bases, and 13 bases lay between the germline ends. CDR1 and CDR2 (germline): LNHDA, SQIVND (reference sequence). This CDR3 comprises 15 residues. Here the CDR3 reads CASTVNGDSNQPQHF. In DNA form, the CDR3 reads TGTGCCAGTACCGTAAATGGAGATAGCAATCAGCCCCAGCATTTT.

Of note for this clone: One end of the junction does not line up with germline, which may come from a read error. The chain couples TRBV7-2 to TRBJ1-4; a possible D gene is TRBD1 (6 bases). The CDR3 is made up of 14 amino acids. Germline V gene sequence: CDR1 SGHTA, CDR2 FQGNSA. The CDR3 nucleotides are TGTGCCAGCAGATTAGGGGGGGCTAATGAAAAACTGTTTTTT. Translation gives CASRLGGANEKLFF.

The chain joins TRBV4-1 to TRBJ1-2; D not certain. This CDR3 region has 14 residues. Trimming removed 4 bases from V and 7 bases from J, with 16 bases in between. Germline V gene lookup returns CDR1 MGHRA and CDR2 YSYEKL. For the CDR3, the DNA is TGCGCCAGCAGCCCTCCGGGAGTTAAGTTTGGCTACACCTTC. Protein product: CASSPPGVKFGYTF.

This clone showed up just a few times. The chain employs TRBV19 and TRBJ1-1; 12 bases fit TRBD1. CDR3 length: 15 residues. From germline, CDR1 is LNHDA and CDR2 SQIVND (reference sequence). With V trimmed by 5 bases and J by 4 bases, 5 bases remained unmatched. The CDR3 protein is CASSGTGGVATEAFF. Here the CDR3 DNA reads TGTGCCAGTAGTGGGACAGGGGGCGTTGCCACTGAAGCTTTCTTT.

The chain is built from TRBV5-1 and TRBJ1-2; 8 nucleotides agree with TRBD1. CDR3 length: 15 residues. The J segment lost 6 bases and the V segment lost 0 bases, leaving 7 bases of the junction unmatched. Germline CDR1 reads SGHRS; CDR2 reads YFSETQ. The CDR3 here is CASSLGQGAHNGYTF. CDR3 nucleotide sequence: TGCGCCAGCAGCTTGGGTCAGGGGGCGCATAATGGCTACACCTTC.

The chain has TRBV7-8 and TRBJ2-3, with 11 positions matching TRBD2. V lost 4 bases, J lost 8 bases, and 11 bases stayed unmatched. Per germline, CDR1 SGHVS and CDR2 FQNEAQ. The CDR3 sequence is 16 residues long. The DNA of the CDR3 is TGTGCCAGCAGCTCACAGGGACTAGCGGCAGAGACTACGCAGTATTTT. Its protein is CASSSQGLAAETTQYF. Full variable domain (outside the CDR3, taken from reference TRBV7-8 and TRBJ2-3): GAGVSQSPRYKVAKRGQDVALRCDPISGHVSLFWYQQALGQGPEFLTYFQNEAQLDKSGLPSDRFFAERPEGSVSTLKIQRTQQEDSAVYLCASSSQGLAAETTQYFGPGTRLTVL.

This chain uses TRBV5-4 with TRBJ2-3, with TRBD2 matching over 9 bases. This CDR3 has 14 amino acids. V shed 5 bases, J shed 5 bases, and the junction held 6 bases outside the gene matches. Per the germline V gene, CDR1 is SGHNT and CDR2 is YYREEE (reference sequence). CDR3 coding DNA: TGTGCCAGCAGGGCGGGACTAGCCGGAGATACGCAGTATTTT. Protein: CASRAGLAGDTQYF.

For the CDR3, the DNA is TGTGCCAGCAGCCGACTAGCGGCGTCCTACGAGCAGTACTTC. Encoded protein: CASSRLAASYEQYF. The chain combines TRBV9 with TRBJ2-7; 9 bases map to TRBD2. Trimming cost V 4 bases and J 1 base; bases outside gene matches: 3. Germline-derived CDR1 and CDR2 are SGDLS and YYNGEE. This CDR3 contains 14 residues.

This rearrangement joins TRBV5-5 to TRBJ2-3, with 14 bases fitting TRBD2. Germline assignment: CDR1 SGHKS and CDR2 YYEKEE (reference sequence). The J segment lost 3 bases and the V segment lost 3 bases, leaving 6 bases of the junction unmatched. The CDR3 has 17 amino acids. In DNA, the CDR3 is TGTGCCAGCAGCTCCGGACTAGCGGGAGGAAGAACAGATACGCAGTATTTT. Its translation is CASSSGLAGGRTDTQYF.

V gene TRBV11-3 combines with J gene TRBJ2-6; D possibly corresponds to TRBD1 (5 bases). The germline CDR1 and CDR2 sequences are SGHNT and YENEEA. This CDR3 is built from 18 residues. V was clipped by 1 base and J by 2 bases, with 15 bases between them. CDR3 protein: CASSLGQFIATGANVLTF. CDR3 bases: TGTGCCAGCAGCTTAGGACAGTTCATCGCGACTGGGGCCAACGTCCTGACTTTC.